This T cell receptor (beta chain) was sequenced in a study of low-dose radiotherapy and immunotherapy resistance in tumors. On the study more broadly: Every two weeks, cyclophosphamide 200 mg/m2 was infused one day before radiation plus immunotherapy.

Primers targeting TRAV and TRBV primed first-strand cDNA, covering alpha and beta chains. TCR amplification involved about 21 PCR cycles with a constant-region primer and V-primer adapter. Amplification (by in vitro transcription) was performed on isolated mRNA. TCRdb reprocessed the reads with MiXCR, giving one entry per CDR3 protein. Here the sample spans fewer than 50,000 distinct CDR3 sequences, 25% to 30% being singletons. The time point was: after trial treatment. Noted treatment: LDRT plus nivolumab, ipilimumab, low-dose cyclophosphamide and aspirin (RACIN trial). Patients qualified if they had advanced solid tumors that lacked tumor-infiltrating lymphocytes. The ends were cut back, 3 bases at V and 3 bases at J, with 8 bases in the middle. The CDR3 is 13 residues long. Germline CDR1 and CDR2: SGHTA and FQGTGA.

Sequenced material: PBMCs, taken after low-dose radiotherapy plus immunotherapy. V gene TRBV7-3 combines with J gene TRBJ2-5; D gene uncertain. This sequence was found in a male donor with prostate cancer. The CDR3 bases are TGTGCCAGCAGCTTTAGGGAAAAAGAGACCCAGTACTTC. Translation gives CASSFREKETQYF. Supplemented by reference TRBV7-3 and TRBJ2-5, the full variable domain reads GAGVSQTPSNKVTEKGKYVELRCDPISGHTALYWYRQSLGQGPEFLIYFQGTGAADDSGLPNDRFFAVRPEGSVSTLKIQRTERGDSAVYLCASSFREKETQYFGPGTRLLVL.